Presented here are 27 T cell receptor beta chains from one specimen sequenced in a study of T cells in Graves' hyperthyroidism and ophthalmopathy. TCR beta CDR3 regions were amplified from RNA transcripts. With the HTBI primer set, the TCR CDR3 went through a first round of RT-PCR. TCRdb reanalysed the multiplex PCR reads using MiXCR and keeps one entry per CDR3 protein. This table holds about 700,000 distinct CDR3 sequences, 14% found once. Material for sequencing was blood. Receptor source: a woman under 30 with Graves' hyperthyroidism.

This clonotype was seen many times. The CDR3 nucleotides are TGTGCCAGCAGTTGGGCGGGGGCCTACGAGCAGTACTTC. Amino acids: CASSWAGAYEQYF. V gene TRBV27 combines with J gene TRBJ2-7; 7 bases fit TRBD2. CDR3 length: 13 residues. Germline CDR1 MNHEY, CDR2 SMNVEV (reference sequence). J gave up 2 bases and V 4 bases, and 2 bases lay outside the gene matches.

In this sample, this clonotype turned up many times. The chain has TRBV5-6 and TRBJ2-7, with a tentative D call TRBD2 (6 bases). With 5 bases removed from V and 2 bases from J, the gap between germline ends came to 17 bases. Per germline, CDR1 SGHDT and CDR2 YYEEEE. This CDR3 contains 15 residues. The DNA for the CDR3 is TGTGCCAGCAGTCCGTGGGGGGTCAGGACCTACGAGCAGTACTTC. Protein product: CASSPWGVRTYEQYF. The full variable domain, in which reference TRBV5-6 and TRBJ2-7 provide the parts outside the CDR3, is DAGVTQSPTHLIKTRGQQVTLRCSPKSGHDTVSWYQQALGQGPQFIFQYYEEEERQRGNFPDRFSGHQFPNYSSELNVNALLLGDSALYLCASSPWGVRTYEQYFGPGTRLTVT.

This clonotype came up a few times. J is TRBJ2-7 and V is TRBV4-1; 7 bases fit TRBD2. Germline loops: CDR1 MGHRA, CDR2 YSYEKL. Trimming at V came to 4 bases and at J to 3 bases, leaving 6 bases not matched to a gene. The CDR3 length is 14 residues. The CDR3 DNA follows: TGCGCCAGCAGCCCCGCGGGAGAGAGCTACGAGCAGTACTTC. Its protein product is CASSPAGESYEQYF.

This clonotype was counted ten times or more. The V call is TRBV7-2, the J call TRBJ1-6; D unclear. V was cut by 1 base and J by 2 bases, with 12 bases left in between. The CDR3 loop spans 17 amino acids. The germline CDR1 and CDR2 sequences are SGHTA and FQGNSA. CDR3 residues: CASSLDPHGTYNSPLHF. CDR3 DNA sequence: TGTGCCAGCAGCTTAGACCCTCATGGCACCTATAATTCACCCCTCCACTTT.

This clonotype was recorded many times. The chain combines TRBV6-1 with TRBJ2-1; no clear D gene. CDR3 length: 14 amino acids. The V gene lost 5 bases and the J gene lost 5 bases, with 13 bases spanning the gap. CDR1 is MNHNS and CDR2 is SASEGT in the germline V gene. CDR3 sequence reads: CASSLRGYDNEQFF. The CDR3 coding sequence is TGTGCCAGCAGTTTAAGAGGATACGACAATGAGCAGTTCTTC.

The genes are TRBV3-1 and TRBJ1-6, with D possibly being TRBD1 (6 bases). Between the trimmed V and J ends, which lost 4 bases and 5 bases, there was a span of 24 bases. This CDR3 has 19 residues. Germline CDR1 and CDR2: LGHDT and YNNKEL (reference sequence). The CDR3 nucleotides are TGTGCCAGCAGCCCCCCGGTTCGGACAGTACGACCAGATAATTCACCCCTCCACTTT. Its protein product is CASSPPVRTVRPDNSPLHF.

Comments on this clonotype: The junction differs from germline at one of its ends, possibly a read error. V gene TRBV20-1 combines with J gene TRBJ2-5; the D gene is possibly TRBD2 (6 bases). The CDR3 sequence is 9 residues long. CDR1 and CDR2 (germline): DFQATT, SNEGSKA (reference sequence). CDR3 sequence (DNA): TGCAGGCCTTATCCCGGAGGGGACTTC. Encoded protein: CRPYPGGDF.

This chain joins TRBV6-6 and TRBJ2-1, with D perhaps TRBD2 (5 bases). Germline values: CDR1 MNHNY, CDR2 SVGAGI (reference sequence). The CDR3 has 17 residues. With 0 bases removed from V and 0 bases from J, the gap between germline ends came to 12 bases. CDR3 coding DNA: TGTGCCAGCAGTTACTCATTGCGGAGGAGCTCCTACAATGAGCAGTTCTTC. This sequence encodes CASSYSLRRSSYNEQFF.

The sample holds many counts of this clonotype. The chain recombines TRBV7-9 with TRBJ2-5; D not resolved. With 2 bases removed from V and 5 bases from J, the gap between germline ends came to 9 bases. Germline V gives CDR1 SEHNR, CDR2 FQNEAQ (reference sequence). The CDR3 has 13 residues. Written as DNA, the CDR3 is TGTGCCAGCAGCTTAAGCTCCACGGAGACCCAGTACTTC. Its protein is CASSLSSTETQYF.

This clonotype was counted only a few times. V and J are TRBV6-2 or TRBV6-3 and TRBJ1-1; TRBD1 agrees at 9 bases. The CDR3 loop spans 15 amino acids. The germline gives CDR1 MNHEY, CDR2 SVGEGT. Germline trimming cut 1 base from V and 2 bases from J; bases unmatched to any gene: 2. In nucleotides, the CDR3 is TGTGCCAGCAGTTACTTTACAGGGGGCAACACTGAAGCTTTCTTT. Protein product: CASSYFTGGNTEAFF.

This clonotype occurred a few times. The chain joins TRBV19 to TRBJ1-5; 7 bases line up with TRBD1. This CDR3 has 13 residues. The germline V gene encodes CDR1 LNHDA and CDR2 SQIVND (reference sequence). The trim removed 10 bases at V and 2 bases at J, leaving 5 bases unmatched. The CDR3, as DNA: TGTGCCACTAGACAGGGCGGCAATCAGCCCCAGCATTTT. Translating gives CATRQGGNQPQHF.

This clonotype was seen many times. The chain is built from TRBV7-8 and TRBJ2-3; 10 positions match TRBD2. V lost 3 bases and J lost 5; bases outside the gene matches: 2. CDR3 length: 14 residues. Germline CDR1 reads SGHVS; CDR2 reads FQNEAQ. The CDR3 region is CASSLGLARDTQYF. As DNA, the CDR3 is TGTGCCAGCAGCTTGGGACTAGCGAGAGATACGCAGTATTTT.

This clonotype was detected ten times or more. The rearrangement uses TRBV7-2 and TRBJ2-1; no reliable D call. Trimming took 3 bases from V and 0 from J, leaving 9 bases between them. There are 15 residues in the CDR3. Germline V CDR1 and CDR2: SGHTA, FQGNSA. This CDR3 reads CASSFVSDSYNEQFF. In nucleotides, the CDR3 is TGTGCCAGCAGCTTCGTCTCGGACTCCTACAATGAGCAGTTCTTC.

This clonotype was seen ten or more times. The rearrangement links TRBV28 to TRBJ1-5; D gene ambiguous. This CDR3 is built from 15 residues. In germline, CDR1 is MDHEN, CDR2 SYDVKM. V was trimmed by 7 bases and J by 0 bases, leaving 13 bases between them. This CDR3 is CASKSPRHSNQPQHF. The CDR3 DNA is TGTGCCAGCAAGTCACCCAGACATAGCAATCAGCCCCAGCATTTT.

This clonotype was detected many times. The chain recombines TRBV6-2 or TRBV6-3 with TRBJ2-7; 8 bases map to TRBD1. Germline CDR1 is MNHEY and CDR2 is SVGEGT. V dropped 2 bases and J dropped 5; count of bases not matched to a gene: 11. The CDR3 contains 16 residues. CDR3 in DNA: TGTGCCAGCAGTTACGACCGGCGGACAGGGCGCCACGAGCAGTACTTC. It encodes CASSYDRRTGRHEQYF.

This clonotype was seen ten or more times. The rearrangement links TRBV30 to TRBJ1-4; 9 positions match TRBD1. With 5 bases clipped from V and 8 bases from J, the junction kept 6 bases outside the gene matches. The CDR3 is 13 residues long. In germline, CDR1 is GTSNPN, CDR2 SVGIG (reference sequence). The CDR3 DNA follows: TGTGCCTGGGAGACAGGGGGAGACGAAAAACTGTTTTTT. As protein: CAWETGGDEKLFF.

The chain combines TRBV12-3 or TRBV12-4 with TRBJ2-2, with a weak D call TRBD2 (5 bases). With 5 bases removed from V and 3 bases from J, the gap between germline ends came to 10 bases. This CDR3 region has 14 residues. The chain's CDR3 is CASSPGEYTGELFF. CDR3 nucleotide sequence: TGTGCCAGCAGTCCTGGGGAGTACACCGGGGAGCTGTTTTTT.

This clonotype has at least ten counts. The chain employs TRBV11-2 and TRBJ2-7; D unclear. The CDR3 extends over 14 amino acids. The V and J ends lost 5 bases and 2 bases respectively, with 13 bases between them. CDR1 is SGHAT, CDR2 FQNNGV, per germline. DNA for the CDR3: TGTGCCAGCAGCCACGCCTGGCGAACCTACGAGCAGTACTTC. This translates into CASSHAWRTYEQYF.

The chain uses TRBV15 and TRBJ2-4, with 9 bases aligning to TRBD1. The trim removed 5 bases at V and 2 bases at J, leaving 10 bases unmatched. Germline lookup yields CDR1 LNHNV and CDR2 YYDKDF (reference sequence). The CDR3 is 17 residues long. CDR3 coding DNA: TGTGCCACCAGCGACCGTGAGACAGGGGGACCCAAAAACATTCAGTACTTC. Its protein is CATSDRETGGPKNIQYF. Drawing the rest from reference TRBV15 and TRBJ2-4, the complete variable domain is DAMVIQNPRYQVTQFGKPVTLSCSQTLNHNVMYWYQQKSSQAPKLLFHYYDKDFNNEADTPDNFQSRRPNTSFCFLDIRSPGLGDTAMYLCATSDRETGGPKNIQYFGAGTRLSVL.

This clonotype was seen repeatedly, ten times or more. J is TRBJ2-3 and V is TRBV28; 7 bases fit TRBD2. The CDR3 loop spans 18 amino acids. The germline gives CDR1 MDHEN, CDR2 SYDVKM. V shed 4 bases and J 2 bases; nucleotides not matched to a gene: 15. The DNA for the CDR3 is TGTGCCAGCAGTTACCCCCAACGGGAGGACTCGTACACAGATACGCAGTATTTT. As protein: CASSYPQREDSYTDTQYF.

Ten or more counts support this clonotype. Here the CDR3 DNA reads TGCGCCAGCAGCTTGGGACAGAGAGGGACCCAGTACTTC. It translates to CASSLGQRGTQYF. This chain joins TRBV5-1 and TRBJ2-5; D perhaps matches TRBD1 (5 bases). Trimming stripped 0 bases from V and 7 bases from J, with 10 bases between. The CDR3 is 13 residues long. Germline V lookup: CDR1 SGHRS, CDR2 YFSETQ. Full variable domain (rest looked up from reference TRBV5-1 and TRBJ2-5): KAGVTQTPRYLIKTRGQQVTLSCSPISGHRSVSWYQQTPGQGLQFLFEYFSETQRNKGNFPGRFSGRQFSNSRSEMNVSTLELGDSALYLCASSLGQRGTQYFGPGTRLLVL.

This rearrangement joins TRBV19 to TRBJ2-5, with a weak D call TRBD2 (5 bases). The V and J ends lost 0 bases and 7 bases respectively, with 9 bases between them. This CDR3 contains 13 residues. CDR1 and CDR2 from the germline V gene are LNHDA and SQIVND (reference sequence). The CDR3 DNA reads as TGTGCCAGTAGTATAGATCACGCGGGGACCCAGTACTTC. Its translation is CASSIDHAGTQYF.

This clonotype was seen only a few times. The genes are TRBV4-2 and TRBJ2-3; 11 bases agree with TRBD2. Looked up from germline, CDR1 is LGHNA and CDR2 is YNFKEQ. Trimming cost V 2 bases and J 0 bases; bases outside gene matches: 10. The CDR3 loop spans 19 amino acids. CDR3 bases: TGTGCCAGCAGCCAAACCGTAACTAGCGGGAGAAATAGCACAGATACGCAGTATTTT. Translation: CASSQTVTSGRNSTDTQYF.

This clonotype was found many times. CDR3 in DNA: TGTGCCAGCAGTTCCTTACGGGACTCGTACCTAAACTCTTCCTACGAGCAGTACTTC. Translated: CASSSLRDSYLNSSYEQYF. This chain links TRBV13 with TRBJ2-7; maybe TRBD2 (6 bases). Trimming left V 6 bases short and J 1 base short, with 28 bases between. The germline gives CDR1 PRHDT, CDR2 FYEKMQ (reference sequence). The CDR3 is 19 residues long.

This clonotype was detected many times. This chain joins TRBV7-9 and TRBJ2-7; D unclear. Trimming shortened V by 5 bases and J by 2 bases, and 13 bases separated the two germline ends. CDR1 is SEHNR and CDR2 is FQNEAQ in the germline V gene (reference sequence). The CDR3 is made up of 14 amino acids. The CDR3 region has the DNA TGTGCCAGCAGCACGTCTAGTTTCCCCTACGAGCAGTACTTC. Translating gives CASSTSSFPYEQYF.

The V and J genes are TRBV7-3 and TRBJ2-1, with TRBD1 matching over 10 bases. In germline, CDR1 is SGHTA, CDR2 FQGTGA. This CDR3 spans 14 amino acids. J lost 7 bases, V lost 4 bases, and 4 bases had no gene match. The CDR3 DNA reads as TGTGCCAGCAGCTCGGGACAGGGGAGGAATGAGCAGTTCTTC. Encoded protein: CASSSGQGRNEQFF.

The chain employs TRBV5-1 and TRBJ1-2, with D uncertain. With 3 bases removed from V and 8 bases from J, the gap between germline ends came to 14 bases. CDR1 and CDR2 (germline): SGHRS, YFSETQ. This CDR3 contains 13 residues. The CDR3 here is CASSSGLQLGYTF. Here the CDR3 DNA reads TGCGCCAGCAGCTCCGGGTTACAGTTGGGCTACACCTTC.